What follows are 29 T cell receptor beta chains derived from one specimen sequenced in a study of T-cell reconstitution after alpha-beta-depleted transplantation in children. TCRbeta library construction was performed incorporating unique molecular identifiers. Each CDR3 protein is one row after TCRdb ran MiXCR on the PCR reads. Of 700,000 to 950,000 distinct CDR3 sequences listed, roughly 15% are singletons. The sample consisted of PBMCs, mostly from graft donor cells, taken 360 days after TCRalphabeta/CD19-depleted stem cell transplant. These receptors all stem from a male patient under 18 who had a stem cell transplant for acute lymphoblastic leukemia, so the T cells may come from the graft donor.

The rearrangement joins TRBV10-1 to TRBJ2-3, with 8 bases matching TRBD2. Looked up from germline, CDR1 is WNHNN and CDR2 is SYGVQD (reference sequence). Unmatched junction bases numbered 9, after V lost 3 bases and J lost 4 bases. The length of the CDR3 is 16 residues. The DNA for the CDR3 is TGCGCCAGCAGTGACAGGACTAGCTCCAGGGCAGATACGCAGTATTTT. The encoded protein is CASSDRTSSRADTQYF.

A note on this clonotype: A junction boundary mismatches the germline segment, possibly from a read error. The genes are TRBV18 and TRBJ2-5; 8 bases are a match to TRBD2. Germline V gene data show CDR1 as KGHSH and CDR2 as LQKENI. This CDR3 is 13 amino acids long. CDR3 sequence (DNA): TGTACCAGCTCACCCGGGAGGGGAGAGACCCAGTACTTC. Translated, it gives CTSSPGRGETQYF. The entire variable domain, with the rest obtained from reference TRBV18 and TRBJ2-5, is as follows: NAGVMQNPRHLVRRRGQEARLRCSPMKGHSHVYWYRQLPEEGLKFMVYLQKENIIDESGMPKERFSAEFPKEGPSILRIQQVVRGDSAAYFCTSSPGRGETQYFGPGTRLLVL.

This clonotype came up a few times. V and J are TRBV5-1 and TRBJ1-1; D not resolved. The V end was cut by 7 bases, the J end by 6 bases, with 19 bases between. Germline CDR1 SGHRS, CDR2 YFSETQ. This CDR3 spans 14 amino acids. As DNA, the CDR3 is TGCGCCAGCGTTGATGACCCGGGGATCGCTGAAGCTTTCTTT. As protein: CASVDDPGIAEAFF.

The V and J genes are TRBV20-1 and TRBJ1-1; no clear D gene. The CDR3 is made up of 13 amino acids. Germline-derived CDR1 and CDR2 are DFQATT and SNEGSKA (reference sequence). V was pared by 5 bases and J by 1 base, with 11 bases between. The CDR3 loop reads CSAPKEANTEAFF. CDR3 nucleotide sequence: TGCAGTGCTCCGAAGGAAGCGAACACTGAAGCTTTCTTT.

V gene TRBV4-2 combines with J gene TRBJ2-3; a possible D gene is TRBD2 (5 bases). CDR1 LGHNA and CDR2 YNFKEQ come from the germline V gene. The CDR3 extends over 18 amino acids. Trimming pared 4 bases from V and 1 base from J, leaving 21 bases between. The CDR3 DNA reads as TGTGCCAGCAGCCTCCAATCGGGCAGCGGCAGACGCACAGATACGCAGTATTTT. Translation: CASSLQSGSGRRTDTQYF.

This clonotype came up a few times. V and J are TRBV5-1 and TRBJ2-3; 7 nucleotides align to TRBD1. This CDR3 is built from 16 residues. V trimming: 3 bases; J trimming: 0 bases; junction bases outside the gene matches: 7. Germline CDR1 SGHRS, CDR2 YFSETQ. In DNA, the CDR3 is TGCGCCAGCAGCTCGACAGGGTATACTAGCACAGATACGCAGTATTTT. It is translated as CASSSTGYTSTDTQYF.

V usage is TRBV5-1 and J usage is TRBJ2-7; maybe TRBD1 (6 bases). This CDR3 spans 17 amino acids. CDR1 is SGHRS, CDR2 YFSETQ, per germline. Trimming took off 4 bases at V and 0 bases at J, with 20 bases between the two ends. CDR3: CASSLNRAFPSSYEQYF. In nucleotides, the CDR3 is TGCGCCAGCAGCCTGAACAGGGCCTTCCCATCCTCCTACGAGCAGTACTTC.

The CDR3 DNA sequence: TGCAGTGCTATGGATACATTAGCCAAAAACATTCAGTACTTC. This encodes CSAMDTLAKNIQYF. The rearrangement uses TRBV20-1 and TRBJ2-4; D unclear. The length of the CDR3 is 14 residues. Per germline, CDR1 DFQATT and CDR2 SNEGSKA (reference sequence). V was pared by 4 bases and J by 0 bases, with 10 bases between.

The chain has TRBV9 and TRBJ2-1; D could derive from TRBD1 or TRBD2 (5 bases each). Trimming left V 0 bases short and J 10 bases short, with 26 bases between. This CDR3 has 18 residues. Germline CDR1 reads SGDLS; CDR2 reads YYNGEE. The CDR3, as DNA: TGTGCCAGCAGCGTAGACCTAACTCCGGGACGCCCGGGGCCCGAGCAGTTCTTC. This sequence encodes CASSVDLTPGRPGPEQFF.

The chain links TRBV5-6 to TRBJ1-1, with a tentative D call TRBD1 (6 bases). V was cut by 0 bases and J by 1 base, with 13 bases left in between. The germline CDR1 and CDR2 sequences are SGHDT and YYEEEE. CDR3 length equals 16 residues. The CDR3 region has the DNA TGTGCCAGCAGCTTGGCCGTGTGGACAGCGAACACTGAAGCTTTCTTT. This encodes CASSLAVWTANTEAFF.

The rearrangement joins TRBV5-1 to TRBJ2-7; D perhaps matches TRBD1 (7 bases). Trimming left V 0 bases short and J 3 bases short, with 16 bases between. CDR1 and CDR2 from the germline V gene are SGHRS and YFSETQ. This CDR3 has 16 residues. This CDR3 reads CASSLDGRGEIYEQYF. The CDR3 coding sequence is TGCGCCAGCAGCTTGGATGGCAGGGGGGAGATCTACGAGCAGTACTTC.

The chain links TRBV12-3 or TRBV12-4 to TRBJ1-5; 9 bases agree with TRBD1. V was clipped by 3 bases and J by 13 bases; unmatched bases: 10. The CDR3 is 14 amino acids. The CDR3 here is CASSFRDRARYQHF. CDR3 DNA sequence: TGTGCCAGCAGTTTCCGGGACAGGGCCCGCTATCAGCATTTT.

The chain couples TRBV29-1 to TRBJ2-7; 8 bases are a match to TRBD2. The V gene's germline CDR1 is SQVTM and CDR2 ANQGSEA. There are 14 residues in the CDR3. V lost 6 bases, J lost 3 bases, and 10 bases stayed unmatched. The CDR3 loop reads CSVPGGEGYYEQYF. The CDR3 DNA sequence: TGCAGCGTCCCGGGGGGGGAAGGTTACTACGAGCAGTACTTC.

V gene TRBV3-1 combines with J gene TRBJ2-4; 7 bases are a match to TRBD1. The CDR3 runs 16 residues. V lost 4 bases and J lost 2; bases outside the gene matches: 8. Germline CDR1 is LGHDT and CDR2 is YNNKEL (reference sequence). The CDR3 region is CASSRAYRGSKNIQYF. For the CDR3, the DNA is TGTGCCAGCAGCCGAGCTTACAGGGGATCCAAAAACATTCAGTACTTC.

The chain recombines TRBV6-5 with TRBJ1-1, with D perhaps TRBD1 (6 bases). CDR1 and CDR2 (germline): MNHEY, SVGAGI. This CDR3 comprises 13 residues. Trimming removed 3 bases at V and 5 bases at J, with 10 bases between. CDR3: CASSYTGTTEAFF. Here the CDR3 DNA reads TGTGCCAGCAGTTATACAGGGACGACTGAAGCTTTCTTT.

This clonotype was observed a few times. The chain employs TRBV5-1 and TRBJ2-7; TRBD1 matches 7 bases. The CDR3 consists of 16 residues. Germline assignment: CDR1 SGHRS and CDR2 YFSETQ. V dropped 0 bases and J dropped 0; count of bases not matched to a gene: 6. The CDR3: CASSLVTGAFSYEQYF. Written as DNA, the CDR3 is TGCGCCAGCAGCTTGGTTACAGGGGCCTTCTCCTACGAGCAGTACTTC.

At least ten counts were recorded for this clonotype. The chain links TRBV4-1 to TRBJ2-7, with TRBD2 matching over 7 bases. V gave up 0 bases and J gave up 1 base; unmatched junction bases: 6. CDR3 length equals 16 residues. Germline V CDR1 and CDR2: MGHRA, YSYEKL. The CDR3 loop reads CASSQEFLAESYEQYF. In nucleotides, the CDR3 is TGCGCCAGCAGCCAAGAGTTCCTAGCGGAATCCTACGAGCAGTACTTC.

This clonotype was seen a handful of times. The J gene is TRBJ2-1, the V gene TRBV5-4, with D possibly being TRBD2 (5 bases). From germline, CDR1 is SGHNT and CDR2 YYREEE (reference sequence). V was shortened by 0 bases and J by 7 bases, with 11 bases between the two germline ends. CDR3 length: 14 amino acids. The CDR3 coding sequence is TGTGCCAGCAGCTTGGATATCTGGGAGAATGAGCAGTTCTTC. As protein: CASSLDIWENEQFF.

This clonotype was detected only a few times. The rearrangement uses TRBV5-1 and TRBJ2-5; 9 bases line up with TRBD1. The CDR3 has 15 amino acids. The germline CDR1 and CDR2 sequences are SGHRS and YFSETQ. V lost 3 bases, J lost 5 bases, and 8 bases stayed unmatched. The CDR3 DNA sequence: TGCGCCAGCAGCTCCCAGGACAGGGGAGGGGAGACCCAGTACTTC. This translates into CASSSQDRGGETQYF.

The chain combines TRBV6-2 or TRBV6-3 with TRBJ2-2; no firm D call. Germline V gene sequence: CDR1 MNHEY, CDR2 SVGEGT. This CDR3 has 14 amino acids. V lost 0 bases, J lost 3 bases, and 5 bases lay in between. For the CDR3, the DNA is TGTGCCAGCAGTTACTCTTTGGACACCGGGGAGCTGTTTTTT. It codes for CASSYSLDTGELFF.

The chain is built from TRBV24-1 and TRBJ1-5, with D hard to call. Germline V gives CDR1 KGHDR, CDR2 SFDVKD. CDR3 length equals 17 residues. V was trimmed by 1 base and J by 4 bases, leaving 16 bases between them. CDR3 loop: CATSDFSGGTGNQPQHF. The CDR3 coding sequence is TGTGCCACCAGTGATTTTTCAGGAGGAACGGGGAATCAGCCCCAGCATTTT.

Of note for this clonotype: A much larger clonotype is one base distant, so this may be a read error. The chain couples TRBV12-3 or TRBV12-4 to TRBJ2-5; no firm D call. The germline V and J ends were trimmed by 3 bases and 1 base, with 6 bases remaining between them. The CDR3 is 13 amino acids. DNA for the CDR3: TGTGCCAGCAGTTTCGGGTTCCAAGAGACCCAGTACTTC. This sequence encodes CASSFGFQETQYF.

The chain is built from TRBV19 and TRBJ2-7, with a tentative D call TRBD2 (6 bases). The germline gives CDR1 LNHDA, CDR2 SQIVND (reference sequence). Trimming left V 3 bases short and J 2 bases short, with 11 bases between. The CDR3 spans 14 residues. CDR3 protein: CASSMGGTTYEQYF. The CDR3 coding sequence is TGTGCCAGTAGTATGGGCGGGACCACCTACGAGCAGTACTTC.

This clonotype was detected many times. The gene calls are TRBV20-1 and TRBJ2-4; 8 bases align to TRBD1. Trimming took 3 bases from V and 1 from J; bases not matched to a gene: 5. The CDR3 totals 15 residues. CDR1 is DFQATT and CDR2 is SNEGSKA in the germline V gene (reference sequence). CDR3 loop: CSASRQGMAKNIQYF. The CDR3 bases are TGCAGTGCTAGTCGACAGGGGATGGCCAAAAACATTCAGTACTTC.

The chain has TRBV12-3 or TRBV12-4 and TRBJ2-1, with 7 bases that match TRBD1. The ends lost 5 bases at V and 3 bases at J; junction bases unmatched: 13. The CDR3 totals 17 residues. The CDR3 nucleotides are TGTGCCAGCAGTCCACTTTTGAACAGGGGATTCTACAATGAGCAGTTCTTC. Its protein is CASSPLLNRGFYNEQFF.

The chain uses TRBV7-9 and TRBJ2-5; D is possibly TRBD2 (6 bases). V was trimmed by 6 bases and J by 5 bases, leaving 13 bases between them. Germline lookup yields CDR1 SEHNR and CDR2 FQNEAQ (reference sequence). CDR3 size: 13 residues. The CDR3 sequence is CASSYREPETQYF. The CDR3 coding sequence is TGTGCCAGCAGTTATCGGGAGCCGGAGACCCAGTACTTC.

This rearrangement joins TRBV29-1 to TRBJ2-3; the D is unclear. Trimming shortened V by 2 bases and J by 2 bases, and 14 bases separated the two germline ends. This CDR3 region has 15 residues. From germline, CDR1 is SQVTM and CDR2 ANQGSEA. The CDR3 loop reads CSVETVEDLTDTQYF. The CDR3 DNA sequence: TGCAGCGTTGAAACTGTAGAAGACCTCACAGATACGCAGTATTTT.

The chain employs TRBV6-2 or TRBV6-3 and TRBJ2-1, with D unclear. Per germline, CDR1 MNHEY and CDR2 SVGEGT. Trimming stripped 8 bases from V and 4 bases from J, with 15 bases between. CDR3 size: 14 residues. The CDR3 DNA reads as TGTGCCAGCGCCGTTAGTCTTGGGTACAATGAGCAGTTCTTC. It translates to CASAVSLGYNEQFF.

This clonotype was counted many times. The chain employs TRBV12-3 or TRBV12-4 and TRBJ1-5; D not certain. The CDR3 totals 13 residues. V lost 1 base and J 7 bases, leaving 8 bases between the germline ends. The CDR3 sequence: CASSLGGYQPQHF. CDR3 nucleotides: TGTGCCAGCAGTTTAGGGGGATACCAGCCCCAGCATTTT.